The TCR beta chain described here comes from a study of patients and donors after allogeneic stem cell transplantation. The V end lost 7 bases, the J end lost 6 bases, and 13 bases lay between the germline ends. Germline V CDR1 and CDR2: SGHNT, YYREEE (reference sequence). This CDR3 has 12 residues. TCRdb re-called the RT-PCR reads through MiXCR, storing one row per CDR3 protein. The sample lists 400,000 to 500,000 distinct CDR3 sequences; under 20% were seen once. Sequenced sample: blood, either unsorted or a sorted T cell fraction (not recorded which). This chain connects TRBV5-4 to TRBJ1-2, with D unclear. The TCR comes from a human donor who was either an allogeneic HSCT recipient or a stem cell or donor lymphocyte infusion donor (not recorded which). It is not recorded whose cells these are; they may come from a transplant donor. CDR3 residues: CASGPVRHGYTF. The CDR3 nucleotides read TGTGCCAGCGGGCCCGTGAGGCATGGCTACACCTTC.